These T cell receptor beta chains were read from a single sample in a study of a mutant IDH1 vaccine in newly diagnosed glioma. The antigens of these receptors remain unknown. Data came from immunoSEQ multiplex PCR; TCRdb stores just in-frame clones and leaves some out. The table lists 41,000 or so clones, 80% to 90% of them singletons. The specimen comprised PBMCs, sampled from a glioma patient whose treatment included an IDH1 peptide vaccine. The receptors originated from a man aged 40-50 years with glioma. Each CDR3 is given with its conserved first and last residue. A D gene is named only where the DNA matches it firmly. Size tells how often a clone was seen (once, few, many) or the class of an expanded clone, and some rows leave it out.

d_call: NA; clone_size: NA; cdr3_length: 14; j_call: TRBJ1-1; v_call: TRBV19; cdr3_aa: CASSPGPGATEAFF; cdr3_nt: TGTGCCAGTAGTCCCGGACCTGGGGCCACTGAAGCTTTCTTT
d_call: NA; clone_size: NA; cdr3_length: 15; j_call: TRBJ2-3; v_call: TRBV6-4; cdr3_aa: CASSDSSGTTDTQYF; cdr3_nt: TGTGCCAGCAGTGACAGTTCTGGGACCACAGATACGCAGTATTTT
d_call: NA; clone_size: NA; cdr3_length: 12; j_call: TRBJ1-2; v_call: TRBV14; cdr3_aa: CASSLGGEGYTF; cdr3_nt: TGTGCCAGCAGCCTAGGAGGGGAAGGCTACACCTTC
d_call: TRBD2; clone_size: NA; cdr3_length: 15; j_call: TRBJ2-1; v_call: TRBV11-3; cdr3_aa: CASSLTSGGANEQFF; cdr3_nt: TGTGCCAGCAGCCTGACTAGCGGGGGGGCCAATGAGCAGTTCTTC
d_call: NA; clone_size: NA; cdr3_length: 15; j_call: TRBJ1-1; v_call: TRBV10-3; cdr3_aa: CAISGANSSNTEAFF; cdr3_nt: TGTGCCATCAGTGGAGCCAACAGTTCGAACACTGAAGCTTTCTTT
d_call: NA; clone_size: NA; cdr3_length: 14; j_call: TRBJ2-3; v_call: TRBV5-1; cdr3_aa: CASSLGTSPDTQYF; cdr3_nt: TGCGCCAGCAGCTTGGGGACATCCCCAGATACGCAGTATTTT
d_call: TRBD1; clone_size: NA; cdr3_length: 14; j_call: TRBJ1-3; v_call: TRBV9; cdr3_aa: CASSEGQGSHTIYF; cdr3_nt: TGTGCCAGCAGCGAGGGACAGGGGTCGCACACCATATATTTT
d_call: NA; clone_size: NA; cdr3_length: 14; j_call: TRBJ2-7; v_call: TRBV19; cdr3_aa: CASSHAGGPSEQYF; cdr3_nt: TGTGCCAGTAGCCATGCTGGGGGCCCCTCCGAGCAGTACTTC
d_call: TRBD1; clone_size: NA; cdr3_length: 15; j_call: TRBJ1-6; v_call: TRBV19; cdr3_aa: CASSRRQGNNSPLHF; cdr3_nt: TGTGCCAGTAGTCGGAGACAGGGTAATAATTCACCCCTCCACTTT
d_call: NA; clone_size: NA; cdr3_length: 15; j_call: TRBJ1-1; v_call: TRBV19; cdr3_aa: CASSIMRDVGTEAFF; cdr3_nt: TGTGCCAGTAGTATAATGAGGGACGTGGGCACTGAAGCTTTCTTT
d_call: TRBD1; clone_size: NA; cdr3_length: 15; j_call: TRBJ2-7; v_call: TRBV2; cdr3_aa: CASRGDRGPTYEQYF; cdr3_nt: TGTGCCAGCAGGGGCGACAGGGGGCCTACCTACGAGCAGTACTTC
d_call: NA; clone_size: NA; cdr3_length: 14; j_call: TRBJ2-7; v_call: TRBV6-5; cdr3_aa: CASSPLQGLYEQYF; cdr3_nt: TGTGCCAGCAGTCCCCTACAGGGCCTCTACGAGCAGTACTTC
d_call: NA; clone_size: NA; cdr3_length: 19; j_call: TRBJ1-1; v_call: TRBV4-1; cdr3_aa: CASSQPAALSYIQNTEAFF; cdr3_nt: TGCGCCAGCAGCCAACCGGCGGCTCTTTCCTACATCCAGAACACTGAAGCTTTCTTT
d_call: NA; clone_size: NA; cdr3_length: 19; j_call: TRBJ1-1; v_call: TRBV4-1; cdr3_aa: CASSQDASGGRVYGTEAFF; cdr3_nt: TGCGCCAGCAGCCAAGATGCCTCCGGGGGAAGGGTTTATGGGACTGAAGCTTTCTTT
d_call: NA; clone_size: NA; cdr3_length: 11; j_call: TRBJ2-7; v_call: TRBV9; cdr3_aa: CASSDSNEQYF; cdr3_nt: TGTGCCAGCAGCGACTCAAACGAGCAGTACTTC
d_call: NA; clone_size: NA; cdr3_length: 14; j_call: TRBJ2-7; v_call: TRBV2; cdr3_aa: CASSSLGGTYEQYF; cdr3_nt: TGTGCCAGCAGTTCGCTGGGGGGCACCTACGAGCAGTACTTC
d_call: NA; clone_size: once; cdr3_length: 15; j_call: TRBJ1-1; v_call: TRBV7-8; cdr3_aa: CASSLPGGRNTEAFF; cdr3_nt: TGTGCCAGCAGCCTACCCGGGGGACGGAACACTGAAGCTTTCTTT
d_call: NA; clone_size: NA; cdr3_length: 13; j_call: TRBJ1-5; v_call: TRBV27; cdr3_aa: CASSNEGNQPQHF; cdr3_nt: TGTGCCAGCAGTAATGAAGGCAATCAGCCCCAGCATTTT
d_call: TRBD1; clone_size: NA; cdr3_length: 14; j_call: TRBJ2-7; v_call: TRBV5-4; cdr3_aa: CASSLGQGGYEQYF; cdr3_nt: TGTGCCAGCAGCCTGGGACAGGGAGGCTACGAGCAGTACTTC
d_call: TRBD1; clone_size: NA; cdr3_length: 18; j_call: TRBJ2-7; v_call: TRBV7-9; cdr3_aa: CASSTPGTGGVMVHEQYF; cdr3_nt: TGTGCCAGCAGCACCCCCGGGACAGGGGGCGTTATGGTCCACGAGCAGTACTTC
d_call: TRBD1; clone_size: NA; cdr3_length: 15; j_call: TRBJ1-1; v_call: TRBV15; cdr3_aa: CATSRDRQGGTEAFF; cdr3_nt: TGTGCCACCAGCAGAGACAGACAGGGAGGAACTGAAGCTTTCTTT
d_call: TRBD1; clone_size: few; cdr3_length: 11; j_call: TRBJ1-1; v_call: TRBV28; cdr3_aa: CASSRQGADFF; cdr3_nt: TGTGCCAGCAGTAGACAGGGGGCGGATTTCTTT
d_call: NA; clone_size: NA; cdr3_length: 14; j_call: TRBJ2-4; v_call: TRBV6-6; cdr3_aa: CASRGGLAKNIQYF; cdr3_nt: TGTGCCAGCAGGGGGGGCTTAGCCAAAAACATTCAGTACTTC
d_call: TRBD1; clone_size: NA; cdr3_length: 15; j_call: TRBJ2-4; v_call: TRBV30; cdr3_aa: CAWRGDRGGKNIQYF; cdr3_nt: TGTGCCTGGAGAGGGGACAGGGGGGGCAAAAACATTCAGTACTTC
d_call: TRBD2; clone_size: NA; cdr3_length: 16; j_call: TRBJ2-1; v_call: TRBV27; cdr3_aa: CASSSSGGRPYNEQFF; cdr3_nt: TGTGCCAGCAGTTCCTCGGGCGGGAGACCCTACAATGAGCAGTTCTTC
d_call: NA; clone_size: NA; cdr3_length: 15; j_call: TRBJ2-3; v_call: TRBV11-1; cdr3_aa: CASSFNGISTDTQYF; cdr3_nt: TGTGCCAGCAGCTTTAACGGGATAAGCACAGATACGCAGTATTTT
d_call: NA; clone_size: NA; cdr3_length: 13; j_call: TRBJ2-1; v_call: TRBV30; cdr3_aa: CAWSPDSENEQFF; cdr3_nt: TGTGCCTGGAGCCCAGACTCGGAAAATGAGCAGTTCTTC
d_call: TRBD1; clone_size: NA; cdr3_length: 14; j_call: TRBJ1-6; v_call: TRBV25-1; cdr3_aa: CASGGQGYNSPLHF; cdr3_nt: TGTGCCAGCGGAGGACAGGGTTACAATTCACCCCTCCACTTT
d_call: NA; clone_size: NA; cdr3_length: 13; j_call: TRBJ1-2; v_call: TRBV4-1; cdr3_aa: CASSQVSTSGYTF; cdr3_nt: TGCGCCAGCAGCCAAGTTTCCACAAGCGGCTACACCTTC
d_call: TRBD1; clone_size: few; cdr3_length: 14; j_call: TRBJ1-2; v_call: TRBV4-1; cdr3_aa: CASRNPGTVDGYTF; cdr3_nt: TGCGCCAGCAGGAACCCCGGGACAGTGGATGGCTACACCTTC
d_call: NA; clone_size: NA; cdr3_length: 12; j_call: TRBJ2-3; v_call: TRBV29-1; cdr3_aa: CSVEVQADTQYF; cdr3_nt: TGCAGCGTTGAAGTGCAGGCAGATACGCAGTATTTT
d_call: NA; clone_size: NA; cdr3_length: 13; j_call: TRBJ1-2; v_call: TRBV7-9; cdr3_aa: CASSFDSHYGYTF; cdr3_nt: TGTGCCAGCAGCTTTGACAGTCACTATGGCTACACCTTC
d_call: NA; clone_size: NA; cdr3_length: 11; j_call: TRBJ2-4; v_call: TRBV20-1; cdr3_aa: CSALVFDIQYF; cdr3_nt: TGCAGTGCTCTAGTATTTGACATTCAGTACTTC
d_call: NA; clone_size: NA; cdr3_length: 13; j_call: TRBJ1-1; v_call: TRBV6-4; cdr3_aa: CASSEQGNTEAFF; cdr3_nt: TGTGCCAGCAGTGAACAGGGGAACACTGAAGCTTTCTTT
d_call: NA; clone_size: NA; cdr3_length: 13; j_call: TRBJ1-3; v_call: TRBV14; cdr3_aa: CASKGNSGNTIYF; cdr3_nt: TGTGCCAGCAAGGGCAACTCTGGAAACACCATATATTTT
d_call: NA; clone_size: NA; cdr3_length: 12; j_call: TRBJ1-2; v_call: TRBV6-1; cdr3_aa: CASSEIGHGYTF; cdr3_nt: TGTGCCAGCAGTGAAATAGGCCATGGCTACACCTTC
d_call: NA; clone_size: NA; cdr3_length: 15; j_call: TRBJ1-3; v_call: TRBV5-1; cdr3_aa: CASSYSRDVGNTIYF; cdr3_nt: TGCGCCAGCAGCTATTCCCGGGACGTTGGAAACACCATATATTTT
d_call: NA; clone_size: NA; cdr3_length: 13; j_call: TRBJ2-5; v_call: TRBV19; cdr3_aa: CASATKLQETQYF; cdr3_nt: TGTGCCAGCGCGACAAAGCTACAAGAGACCCAGTACTTC
d_call: NA; clone_size: NA; cdr3_length: 19; j_call: TRBJ2-3; v_call: TRBV4-2; cdr3_aa: CASSQDATLSDPVTDTQYF; cdr3_nt: TGTGCCAGCAGCCAAGATGCTACACTATCAGACCCGGTCACAGATACGCAGTATTTT
d_call: NA; clone_size: few; cdr3_length: 16; j_call: TRBJ2-7; v_call: TRBV19; cdr3_aa: CASSITGLYPRYEQYF; cdr3_nt: TGTGCCAGTAGTATAACAGGGCTATATCCTCGTTACGAGCAGTACTTC
d_call: TRBD1; clone_size: NA; cdr3_length: 14; j_call: TRBJ1-5; v_call: TRBV19; cdr3_aa: CASSGGQHNQPQHF; cdr3_nt: TGTGCCAGCAGTGGGGGACAGCACAATCAGCCCCAGCATTTT
d_call: NA; clone_size: NA; cdr3_length: 13; j_call: TRBJ1-1; v_call: TRBV5-1; cdr3_aa: CASSLVPDSEAFF; cdr3_nt: TGCGCCAGCAGCTTGGTCCCGGACAGTGAAGCTTTCTTT
d_call: NA; clone_size: NA; cdr3_length: 15; j_call: TRBJ1-3; v_call: TRBV7-2; cdr3_aa: CASSILMGKENTIYF; cdr3_nt: TGTGCCAGCAGCATCCTAATGGGGAAAGAAAACACCATATATTTT
d_call: NA; clone_size: NA; cdr3_length: 14; j_call: TRBJ2-1; v_call: TRBV19; cdr3_aa: CASSIRYSNNEQFF; cdr3_nt: TGTGCCAGTAGTATTAGGTACAGTAACAATGAGCAGTTCTTC
d_call: TRBD2; clone_size: NA; cdr3_length: 17; j_call: TRBJ2-3; v_call: TRBV6-1; cdr3_aa: CASSELAGGASTDTQYF; cdr3_nt: TGTGCCAGCAGTGAACTAGCGGGGGGGGCTAGCACAGATACGCAGTATTTT
d_call: TRBD2; clone_size: NA; cdr3_length: 17; j_call: TRBJ2-5; v_call: TRBV9; cdr3_aa: CASSVLGGGTTRETQYF; cdr3_nt: TGTGCCAGCAGCGTCCTGGGTGGAGGGACTACACGAGAGACCCAGTACTTC
d_call: TRBD1; clone_size: medium-sized; cdr3_length: 14; j_call: TRBJ1-1; v_call: TRBV7-8; cdr3_aa: CASSPDRENTEAFF; cdr3_nt: TGTGCCAGCAGCCCCGACAGGGAGAACACTGAAGCTTTCTTT
d_call: NA; clone_size: NA; cdr3_length: 17; j_call: TRBJ2-7; v_call: TRBV28; cdr3_aa: CASSFPTGRAEPYEQYF; cdr3_nt: TGTGCCAGCAGTTTCCCAACGGGACGGGCCGAGCCCTACGAGCAGTACTTC
d_call: NA; clone_size: few; cdr3_length: 14; j_call: TRBJ2-7; v_call: TRBV2; cdr3_aa: CASSPIGYNYEQYF; cdr3_nt: TGTGCCAGCAGCCCGATAGGGTACAACTACGAGCAGTACTTC
d_call: TRBD1; clone_size: NA; cdr3_length: 18; j_call: TRBJ2-6; v_call: TRBV5-6; cdr3_aa: CASSLGTGGSSGANVLTF; cdr3_nt: TGTGCCAGCAGCTTGGGGACAGGGGGCTCTTCTGGGGCCAACGTCCTGACTTTC
d_call: TRBD1; clone_size: NA; cdr3_length: 17; j_call: TRBJ1-6; v_call: TRBV7-6; cdr3_aa: CASSAGTGEPLYSPLHF; cdr3_nt: TGTGCCAGCAGCGCCGGGACAGGGGAACCCCTATATTCACCCCTCCACTTT
d_call: NA; clone_size: NA; cdr3_length: 14; j_call: TRBJ1-2; v_call: TRBV18; cdr3_aa: CASSPSTAAEGYTF; cdr3_nt: TGTGCCAGCTCACCCTCGACGGCCGCTGAGGGCTACACCTTC
d_call: NA; clone_size: NA; cdr3_length: 14; j_call: TRBJ1-6; v_call: TRBV6-5; cdr3_aa: CASSFRQGYSPLHF; cdr3_nt: TGTGCCAGCAGTTTCAGGCAGGGGTATTCACCCCTCCACTTT
d_call: NA; clone_size: NA; cdr3_length: 15; j_call: TRBJ1-4; v_call: TRBV18; cdr3_aa: CASSPPEQPIEKLFF; cdr3_nt: TGTGCCAGCTCACCACCGGAGCAGCCCATAGAAAAACTGTTTTTT